Given below is one TCR beta chain in context. This entry belongs to a study of T cell clones after liver transplantation. Clones were read by immunoSEQ multiplex PCR, and TCRdb kept only the in-frame ones, dropping some. Found here are under 55,000 clones, roughly nine tenths of them singletons; the top ten hold around an eighth. Germline CDR1 and CDR2: MNHNS and SASEGT. Trimming removed 4 bases from V and 0 bases from J, with 4 bases in between. The CDR3 is 12 residues long. The chain recombines TRBV6-1 with TRBJ2-7; D not certain. This sequence originates from a human patient who received a liver transplant. Some T cells may originate from the graft donor. Source: CD8+ T cells from blood, taken 12 months after liver transplant. Here the CDR3 reads CASSADSYEQYF. Written as DNA, the CDR3 is TGTGCCAGCAGTGCCGACTCCTACGAGCAGTACTTC.